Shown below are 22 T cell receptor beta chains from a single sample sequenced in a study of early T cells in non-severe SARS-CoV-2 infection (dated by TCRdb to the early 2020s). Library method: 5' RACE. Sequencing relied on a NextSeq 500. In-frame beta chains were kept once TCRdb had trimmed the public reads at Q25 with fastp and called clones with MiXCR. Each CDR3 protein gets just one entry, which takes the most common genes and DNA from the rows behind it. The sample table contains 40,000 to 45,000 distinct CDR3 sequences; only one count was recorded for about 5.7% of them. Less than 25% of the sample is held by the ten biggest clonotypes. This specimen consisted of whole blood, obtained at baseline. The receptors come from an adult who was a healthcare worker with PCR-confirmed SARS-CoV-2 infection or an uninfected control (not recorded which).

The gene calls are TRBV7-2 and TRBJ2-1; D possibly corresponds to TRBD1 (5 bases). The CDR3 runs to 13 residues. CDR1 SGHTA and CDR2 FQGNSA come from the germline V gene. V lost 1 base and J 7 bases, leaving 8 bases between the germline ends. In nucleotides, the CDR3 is TGTGCCAGCAGCTTAGGCGCAGGGAATGAGCAGTTCTTC. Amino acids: CASSLGAGNEQFF.

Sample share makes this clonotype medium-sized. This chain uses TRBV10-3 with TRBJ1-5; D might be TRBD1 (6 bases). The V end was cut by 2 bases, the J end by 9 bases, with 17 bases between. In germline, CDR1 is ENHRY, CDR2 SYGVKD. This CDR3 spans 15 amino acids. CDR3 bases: TGTGCCATCAGTGAGCCAACCGGGGGCGGGGGGCCCCAGCATTTT. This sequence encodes CAISEPTGGGGPQHF.

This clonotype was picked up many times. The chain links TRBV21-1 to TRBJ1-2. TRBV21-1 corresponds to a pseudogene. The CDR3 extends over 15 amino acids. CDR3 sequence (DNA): TGTGCCACCCCGAATGGCCTTCCCCCACACTATGGCTACACCTTC. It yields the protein CATPNGLPPHYGYTF.

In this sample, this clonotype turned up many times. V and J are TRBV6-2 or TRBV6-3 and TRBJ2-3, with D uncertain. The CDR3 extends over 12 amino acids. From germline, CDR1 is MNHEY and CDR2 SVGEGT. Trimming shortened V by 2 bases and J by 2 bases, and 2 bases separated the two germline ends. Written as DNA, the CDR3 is TGTGCCAGCAGTTACGCCACAGATACGCAGTATTTT. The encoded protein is CASSYATDTQYF.

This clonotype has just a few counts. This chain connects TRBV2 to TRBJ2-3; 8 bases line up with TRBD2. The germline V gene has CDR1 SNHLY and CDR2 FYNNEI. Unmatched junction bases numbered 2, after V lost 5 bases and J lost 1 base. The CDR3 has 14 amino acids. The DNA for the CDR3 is TGTGCCAGCAGTAAGACTAGCGGCACAGATACGCAGTATTTT. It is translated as CASSKTSGTDTQYF.

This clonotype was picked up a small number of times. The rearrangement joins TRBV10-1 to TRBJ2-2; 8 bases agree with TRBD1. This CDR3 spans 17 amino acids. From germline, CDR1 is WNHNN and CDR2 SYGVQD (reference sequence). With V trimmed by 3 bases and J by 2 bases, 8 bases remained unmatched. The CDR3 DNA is TGCGCCAGCAGTGATATAGCAGGGGGCGCAAACACCGGGGAGCTGTTTTTT. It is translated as CASSDIAGGANTGELFF.

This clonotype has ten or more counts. CDR3: CARKVGSYNEQFF. For the CDR3, the DNA is TGTGCCAGAAAAGTGGGCTCCTACAATGAGCAGTTCTTC. V and J are TRBV2 and TRBJ2-1; D is undetermined. Germline CDR1 SNHLY, CDR2 FYNNEI. This CDR3 has 13 residues. The germline V and J ends were trimmed by 9 bases and 0 bases, with 9 bases remaining between them. Looking up the rest from reference TRBV2 and TRBJ2-1 gives the full variable domain: EPEVTQTPSHQVTQMGQEVILRCVPISNHLYFYWYRQILGQKVEFLVSFYNNEISEKSEIFDDQFSVERPDGSNFTLKIRSTKLEDSAMYFCARKVGSYNEQFFGPGTRLTVL.

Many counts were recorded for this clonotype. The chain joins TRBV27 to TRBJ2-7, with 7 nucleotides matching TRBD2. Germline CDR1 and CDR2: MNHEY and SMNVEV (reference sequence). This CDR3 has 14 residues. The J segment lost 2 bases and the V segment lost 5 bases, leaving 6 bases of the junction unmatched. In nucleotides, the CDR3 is TGTGCCAGCAGTAGAACGGGGGGAGCCTACGAGCAGTACTTC. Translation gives CASSRTGGAYEQYF.

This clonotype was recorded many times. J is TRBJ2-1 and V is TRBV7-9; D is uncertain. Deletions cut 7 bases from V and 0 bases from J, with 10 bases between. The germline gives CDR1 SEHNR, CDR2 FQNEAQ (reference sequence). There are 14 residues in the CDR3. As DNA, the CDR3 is TGTGCCAGCACCTCCGGTAACTCCTACAATGAGCAGTTCTTC. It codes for CASTSGNSYNEQFF. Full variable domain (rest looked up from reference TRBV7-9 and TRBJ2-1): DTGVSQNPRHKITKRGQNVTFRCDPISEHNRLYWYRQTLGQGPEFLTYFQNEAQLEKSRLLSDRFSAERPKGSFSTLEIQRTEQGDSAMYLCASTSGNSYNEQFFGPGTRLTVL.

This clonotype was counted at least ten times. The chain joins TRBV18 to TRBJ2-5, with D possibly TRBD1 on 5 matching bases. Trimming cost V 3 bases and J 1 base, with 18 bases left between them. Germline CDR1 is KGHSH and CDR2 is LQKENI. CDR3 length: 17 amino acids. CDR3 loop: CASSPTRQLSAQETQYF. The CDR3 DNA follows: TGTGCCAGCTCACCCACTCGACAGCTATCAGCCCAAGAGACCCAGTACTTC.

In nucleotides, the CDR3 is TGCAGTGCTAGTAACCCAGGGGCCGAGCAGTACTTC. Amino acids: CSASNPGAEQYF. V is TRBV20-1 and J is TRBJ2-7; maybe TRBD1 (6 bases). Germline CDR1 DFQATT, CDR2 SNEGSKA (reference sequence). The CDR3 consists of 12 residues. Trimming took 3 bases from V and 6 from J, leaving 12 bases between them.

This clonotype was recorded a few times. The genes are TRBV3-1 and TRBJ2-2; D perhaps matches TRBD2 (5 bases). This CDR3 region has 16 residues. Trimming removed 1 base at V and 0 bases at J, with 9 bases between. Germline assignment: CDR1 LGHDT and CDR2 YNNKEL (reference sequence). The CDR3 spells CASSQVVDSNTGELFF. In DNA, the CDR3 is TGTGCCAGCAGCCAAGTGGTGGACTCGAACACCGGGGAGCTGTTTTTT.

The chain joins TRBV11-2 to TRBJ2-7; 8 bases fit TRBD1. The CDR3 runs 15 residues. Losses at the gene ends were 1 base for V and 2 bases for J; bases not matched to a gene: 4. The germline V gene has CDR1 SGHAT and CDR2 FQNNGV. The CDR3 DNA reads TGTGCCAGCAGCTTAGCAGGGGGCCAAGCCTACGAGCAGTACTTC. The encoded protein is CASSLAGGQAYEQYF. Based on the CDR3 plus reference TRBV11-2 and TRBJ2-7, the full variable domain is EAGVAQSPRYKIIEKRQSVAFWCNPISGHATLYWYQQILGQGPKLLIQFQNNGVVDDSQLPKDRFSAERLKGVDSTLKIQPAKLEDSAVYLCASSLAGGQAYEQYFGPGTRLTVT.

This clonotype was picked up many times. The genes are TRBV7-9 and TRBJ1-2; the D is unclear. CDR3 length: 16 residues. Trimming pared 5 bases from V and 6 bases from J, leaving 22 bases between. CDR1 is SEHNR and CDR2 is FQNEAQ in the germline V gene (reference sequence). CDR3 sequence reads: CASSQVSGLILDGYTF. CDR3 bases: TGTGCCAGCAGCCAAGTAAGCGGGCTTATTCTGGATGGCTACACCTTC. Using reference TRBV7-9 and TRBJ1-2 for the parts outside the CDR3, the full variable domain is DTGVSQNPRHKITKRGQNVTFRCDPISEHNRLYWYRQTLGQGPEFLTYFQNEAQLEKSRLLSDRFSAERPKGSFSTLEIQRTEQGDSAMYLCASSQVSGLILDGYTFGSGTRLTVV.

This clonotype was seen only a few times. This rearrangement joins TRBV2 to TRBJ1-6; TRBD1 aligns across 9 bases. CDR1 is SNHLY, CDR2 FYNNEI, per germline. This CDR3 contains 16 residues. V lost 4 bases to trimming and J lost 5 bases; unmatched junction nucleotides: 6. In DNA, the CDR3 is TGTGCCAGCAGTGCGCCGGGACAGGGCAATAATTCACCCCTCCACTTT. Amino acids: CASSAPGQGNNSPLHF.

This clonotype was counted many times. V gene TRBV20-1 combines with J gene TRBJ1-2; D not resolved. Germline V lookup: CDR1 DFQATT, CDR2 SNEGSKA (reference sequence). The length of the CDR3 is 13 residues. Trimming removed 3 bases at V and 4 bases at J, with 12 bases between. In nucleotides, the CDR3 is TGCAGTGCTAGCGGCCACGTCGCCTATGGCTACACCTTC. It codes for CSASGHVAYGYTF.

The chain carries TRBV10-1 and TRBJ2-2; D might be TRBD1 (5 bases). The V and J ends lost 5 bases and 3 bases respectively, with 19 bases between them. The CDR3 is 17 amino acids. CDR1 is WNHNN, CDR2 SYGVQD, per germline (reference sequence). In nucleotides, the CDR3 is TGCGCCAGCAGTTCCCGTTGTCCCGAAGGGGACACCGGGGAGCTGTTTTTT. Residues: CASSSRCPEGDTGELFF.

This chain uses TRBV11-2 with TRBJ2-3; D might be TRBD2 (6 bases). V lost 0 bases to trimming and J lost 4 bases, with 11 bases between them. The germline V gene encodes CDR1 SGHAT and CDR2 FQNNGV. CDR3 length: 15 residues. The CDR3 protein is CASSLDAGLPDTQYF. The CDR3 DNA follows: TGTGCCAGCAGCTTAGACGCGGGGTTACCAGATACGCAGTATTTT.

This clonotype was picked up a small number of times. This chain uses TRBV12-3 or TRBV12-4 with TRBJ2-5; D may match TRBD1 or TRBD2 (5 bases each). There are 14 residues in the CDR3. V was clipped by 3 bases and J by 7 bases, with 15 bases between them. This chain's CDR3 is CASSFNGATGTQYF. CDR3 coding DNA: TGTGCCAGCAGTTTCAACGGGGCCACAGGGACCCAGTACTTC.

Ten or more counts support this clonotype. The CDR3 region is CASRNRGPETQYF. The CDR3 DNA follows: TGTGCCAGCAGAAACAGGGGTCCTGAGACCCAGTACTTC. The V gene is TRBV6-2 or TRBV6-3, the J gene TRBJ2-5, with 7 nucleotides matching TRBD1. Unmatched junction bases numbered 6, after V lost 6 bases and J lost 5 bases. This CDR3 has 13 residues. Germline values: CDR1 MNHEY, CDR2 SVGEGT.

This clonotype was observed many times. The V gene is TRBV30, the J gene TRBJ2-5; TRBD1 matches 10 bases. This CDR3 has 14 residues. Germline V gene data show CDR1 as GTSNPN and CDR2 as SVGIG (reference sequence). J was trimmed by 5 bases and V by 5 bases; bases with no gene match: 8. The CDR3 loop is CAWDRGHRRETQYF. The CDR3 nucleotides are TGTGCCTGGGACAGGGGGCATCGTCGTGAGACCCAGTACTTC. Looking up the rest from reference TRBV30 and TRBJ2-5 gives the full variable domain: SQTIHQWPATLVQPVGSPLSLECTVEGTSNPNLYWYRQAAGRGLQLLFYSVGIGQISSEVPQNLSASRPQDRQFILSSKKLLLSDSGFYLCAWDRGHRRETQYFGPGTRLLVL.

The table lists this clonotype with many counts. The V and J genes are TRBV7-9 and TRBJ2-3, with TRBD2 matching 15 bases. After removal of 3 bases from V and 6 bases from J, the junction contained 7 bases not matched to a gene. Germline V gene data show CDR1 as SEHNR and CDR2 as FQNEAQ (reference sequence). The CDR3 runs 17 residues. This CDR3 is CASSLGRTSGGADTQYF. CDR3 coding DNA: TGTGCCAGCAGCTTGGGGCGGACTAGCGGGGGGGCGGATACGCAGTATTTT.